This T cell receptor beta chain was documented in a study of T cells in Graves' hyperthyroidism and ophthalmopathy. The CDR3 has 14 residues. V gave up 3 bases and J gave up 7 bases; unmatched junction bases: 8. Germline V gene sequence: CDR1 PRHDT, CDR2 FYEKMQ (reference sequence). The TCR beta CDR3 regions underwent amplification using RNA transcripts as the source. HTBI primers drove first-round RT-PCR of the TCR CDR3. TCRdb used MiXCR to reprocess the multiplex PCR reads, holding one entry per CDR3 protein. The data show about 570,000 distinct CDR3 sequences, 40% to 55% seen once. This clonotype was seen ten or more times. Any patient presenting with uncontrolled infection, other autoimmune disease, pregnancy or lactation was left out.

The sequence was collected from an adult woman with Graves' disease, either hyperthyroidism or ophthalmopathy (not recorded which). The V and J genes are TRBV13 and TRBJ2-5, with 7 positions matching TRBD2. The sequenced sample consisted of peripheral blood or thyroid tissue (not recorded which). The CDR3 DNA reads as TGTGCCAGCAGCTTTCGAGGCCCGGGGGGGACCCAGTACTTC. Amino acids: CASSFRGPGGTQYF.